These 4 T cell receptor beta chains were all obtained from the same sample, sequenced in a study of STAT5B mutations in CD4+ large granular lymphocyte leukemia. The assay was immunoSEQ multiplex PCR, and TCRdb's table has in-frame clones only and misses some. The sample shows about 48,000 clones, 55% to 75% of them seen only once. Sequenced sample: CD4+ T cells from blood buffy coats. Source of these receptors: a human donor in good health.

This clone turned up a few times. This CDR3 is also generated by other DNA sequences in the sample. V gene TRBV7-9 combines with J gene TRBJ2-7, with D possibly being TRBD1 or TRBD2 (5 bases each). The CDR3 consists of 13 residues. Trimming removed 2 bases at V and 7 bases at J, with 12 bases between. Germline V gene data show CDR1 as SEHNR and CDR2 as FQNEAQ (reference sequence). The DNA of the CDR3 is TGTGCCAGCAGCTTAATGCAGGGCGGGGAGCAGTACGTC. This sequence encodes CASSLMQGGEQYV.

V and J are TRBV19 and TRBJ1-4, with D hard to call. Looked up from germline, CDR1 is LNHDA and CDR2 is SQIVND (reference sequence). The V end was cut by 6 bases, the J end by 7 bases, with 15 bases between. This CDR3 spans 14 amino acids. CDR3 protein: CASRAPIPGEKLFF. The CDR3 region has the DNA TGTGCCAGTAGAGCCCCCATCCCGGGTGAAAAACTGTTTTTT.

The DNA for the CDR3 is TGTGCCAGCAAGTCCTACAATGAGCAGTTCTTC. Amino acid sequence: CASKSYNEQFF. The rearrangement links TRBV2 to TRBJ2-1; D is unclear. Germline values: CDR1 SNHLY, CDR2 FYNNEI. The length of the CDR3 is 11 residues. The V gene lost 7 bases and the J gene lost 1 base, with 2 bases spanning the gap.

The chain employs TRBV5-1 and TRBJ1-6; no clear D. The CDR3 loop spans 15 amino acids. V was pared by 2 bases and J by 3 bases, with 9 bases between. Germline V CDR1 and CDR2: SGHRS, YFSETQ. The DNA of the CDR3 is TGCGCCAGCAGCTTATCACAGAACTATAATTCACCCCTCCACTTT. It specifies CASSLSQNYNSPLHF.